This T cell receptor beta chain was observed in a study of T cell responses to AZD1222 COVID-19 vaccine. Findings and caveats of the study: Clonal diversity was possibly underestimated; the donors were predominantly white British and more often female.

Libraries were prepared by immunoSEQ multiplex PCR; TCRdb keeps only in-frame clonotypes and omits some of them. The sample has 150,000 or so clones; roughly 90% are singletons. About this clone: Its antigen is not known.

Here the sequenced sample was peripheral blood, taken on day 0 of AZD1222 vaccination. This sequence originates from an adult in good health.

Here the CDR3 reads CASRNSGRAIEQYF. CDR3 nucleotides: TGTGCCAGCAGGAATAGCGGGAGGGCCATCGAGCAGTACTTC. The J gene is TRBJ2-7, the V gene TRBV11-1; 11 bases map to TRBD2. CDR1 is SGHAT and CDR2 is FQDESV in the germline V gene (reference sequence). The length of the CDR3 is 14 residues. With V trimmed by 6 bases and J by 6 bases, 7 bases remained unmatched.